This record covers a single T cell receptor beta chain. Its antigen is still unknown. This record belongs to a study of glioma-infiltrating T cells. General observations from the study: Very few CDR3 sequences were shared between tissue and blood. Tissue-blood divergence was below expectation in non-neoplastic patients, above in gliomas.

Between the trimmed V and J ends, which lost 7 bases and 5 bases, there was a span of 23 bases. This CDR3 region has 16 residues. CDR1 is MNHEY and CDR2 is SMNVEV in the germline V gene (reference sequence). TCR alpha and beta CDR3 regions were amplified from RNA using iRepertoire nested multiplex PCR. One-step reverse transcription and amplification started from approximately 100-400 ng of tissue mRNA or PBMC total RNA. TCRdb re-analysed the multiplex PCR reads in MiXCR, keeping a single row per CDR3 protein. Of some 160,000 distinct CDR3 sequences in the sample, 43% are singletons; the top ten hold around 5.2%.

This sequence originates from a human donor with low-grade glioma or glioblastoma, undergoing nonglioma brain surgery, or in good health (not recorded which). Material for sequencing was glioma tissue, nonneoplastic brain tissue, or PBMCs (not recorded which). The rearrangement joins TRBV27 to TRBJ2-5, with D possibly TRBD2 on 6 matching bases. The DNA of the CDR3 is TGTGCCAGCATTTATCGCGGGGTTAAACTTTCGGAGACCCAGTACTTC. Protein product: CASIYRGVKLSETQYF.